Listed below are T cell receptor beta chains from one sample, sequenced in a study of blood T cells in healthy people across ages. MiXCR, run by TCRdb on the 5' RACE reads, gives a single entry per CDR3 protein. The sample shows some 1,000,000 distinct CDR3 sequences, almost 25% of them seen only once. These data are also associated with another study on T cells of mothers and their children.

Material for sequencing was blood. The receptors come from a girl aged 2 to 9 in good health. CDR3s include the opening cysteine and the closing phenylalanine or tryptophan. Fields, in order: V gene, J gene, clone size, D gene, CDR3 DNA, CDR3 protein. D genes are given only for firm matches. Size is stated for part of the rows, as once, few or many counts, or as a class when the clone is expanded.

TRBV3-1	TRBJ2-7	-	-	TGTGCCAGCAGCCAAGAGGACAGTGGGATGAACGAGCAGTACTTC	CASSQEDSGMNEQYF
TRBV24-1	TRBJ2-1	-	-	TGTGCCACCAGTGACCAGGGTAGCACCTACAATGAGCAGTTCTTC	CATSDQGSTYNEQFF
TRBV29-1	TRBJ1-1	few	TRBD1	TGCAGCGTTGCCCAGGGGGCCACAAACACTGAAGCTTTCTTT	CSVAQGATNTEAFF
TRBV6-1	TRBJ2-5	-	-	TGTGCCAGCAGTGAACCGGAGGGCCGGGAGACCCAGTACTTC	CASSEPEGRETQYF
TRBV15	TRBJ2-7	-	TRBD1	TGTGCCACCAGCAGAGAGGGACAGGGGGTGCTCTACGAGCAGTACTTC	CATSREGQGVLYEQYF
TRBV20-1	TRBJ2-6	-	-	TGCAGTGCTAGATCCTGGCTGCGCTCTGGGGCCAACGTCCTGACTTTC	CSARSWLRSGANVLTF
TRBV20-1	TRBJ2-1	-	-	TGCAGTGCAGATCTTGGGGCCAGCTCCTACAATGAGCAGTTCTTC	CSADLGASSYNEQFF
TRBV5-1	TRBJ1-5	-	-	TGCGCCAGCAGCTTAGGTCGCTCCGGGGGTGGACAGCCCCAGCATTTT	CASSLGRSGGGQPQHF
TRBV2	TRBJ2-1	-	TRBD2	TGTGCCAGCAGTGAAACCCTAGCGGGAAGGGATGAGCAGTTCTTC	CASSETLAGRDEQFF
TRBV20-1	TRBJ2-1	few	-	TGCAGTGCCTCCCCCTTGCGGGGCCAACTCCATGAGCAGTTCTTC	CSASPLRGQLHEQFF
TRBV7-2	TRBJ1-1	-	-	TGTGCCAACCGACAGCCTAACACTGAAGCTTTCTTT	CANRQPNTEAFF
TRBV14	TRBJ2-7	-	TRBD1	TGTGCCAGCAGCCGTATTCCGGGACAGCGCTACGAGCAGTACTTC	CASSRIPGQRYEQYF
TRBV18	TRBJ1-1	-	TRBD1	TGTGCCGGCTCACCACGGACAGGGGAGGGTGAAGCTTTCTTT	CAGSPRTGEGEAFF
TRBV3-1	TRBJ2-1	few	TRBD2	TGTGCCAGCAGCCCCATAGCGGGCGCGTGGGAGCAGTTCTTC	CASSPIAGAWEQFF
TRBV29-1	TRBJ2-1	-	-	TGCAGCGCGGAACGCACTAGCAATGAGCAGTTCTTC	CSAERTSNEQFF
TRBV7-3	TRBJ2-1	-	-	TGTGCCAGCAGCTTAATGCGGATTGGGGAGCAGTTCTTC	CASSLMRIGEQFF
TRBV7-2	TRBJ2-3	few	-	TGTGCCAGCAGCTTGTACCGGGTCACAGATACGCAGTATTTT	CASSLYRVTDTQYF
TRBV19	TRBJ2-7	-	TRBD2	TGTGCCAGTAGTCTCGGACTAGCGGGGGGACACGAGCAGTACTTC	CASSLGLAGGHEQYF
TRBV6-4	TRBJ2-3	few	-	TGTGCCAGCAGTGACTTCGTAGACACAGATACGCAGTATTTT	CASSDFVDTDTQYF
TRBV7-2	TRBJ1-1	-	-	TGTGCCAGCAGCTTAATGGGGCAGGGAGGCACTGAAGCTTTCTTT	CASSLMGQGGTEAFF
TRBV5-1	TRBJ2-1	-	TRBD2	TGCGCCAGCAAGTCCCTTCTAGCGGACCACAATGAGCAGTTCTTC	CASKSLLADHNEQFF
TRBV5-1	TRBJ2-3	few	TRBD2	TGCGCCAGCAGCTTGGTTACTAGCGGGAGTGGAGATACGCAGTATTTT	CASSLVTSGSGDTQYF
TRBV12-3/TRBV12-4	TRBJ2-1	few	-	TGTGCCAGCAGTTTGAGGGACTCCAGCTCCTACAATGAGCAGTTCTTC	CASSLRDSSSYNEQFF
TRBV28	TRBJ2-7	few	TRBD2	TGTGCCAGCAGTTTTTCGACTAGCGGAGGCGAGCAGTACTTC	CASSFSTSGGEQYF
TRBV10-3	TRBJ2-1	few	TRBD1	TGTGCCTCTGACAGGGGCCGACCGGGAACCAATGAGCAGTTCTTC	CASDRGRPGTNEQFF
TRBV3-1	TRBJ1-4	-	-	TGTGCCAGCAGCCACCTGTCCGGGAAACTGTTTTTT	CASSHLSGKLFF
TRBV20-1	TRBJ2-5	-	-	TGCAGTCCCTCCAGGGGCAGCCTCGCAACAGAAGAGACCCAGTACTTC	CSPSRGSLATEETQYF
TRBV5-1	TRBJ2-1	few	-	TGCGCCAGCAGTCCGCCGGTACCCTTCAATGAGCAGTTCTTC	CASSPPVPFNEQFF
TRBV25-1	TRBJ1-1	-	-	TGTGCCAGCAGTGAATACGGGGGGGACACTGAAGCTTTCTTT	CASSEYGGDTEAFF
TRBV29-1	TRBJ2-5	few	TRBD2	TGCAGCGTTGATGGCCTAGCGGGAGGGGGAGAGACCCAGTACTTC	CSVDGLAGGGETQYF
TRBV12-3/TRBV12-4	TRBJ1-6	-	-	TGTGCCAGCAGTCCTCTTTTGGAATCCTATAATTCACCCCTCCACTTT	CASSPLLESYNSPLHF
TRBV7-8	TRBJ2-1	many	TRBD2	TGTGCCAGCAGCTCACGAACTAGCGGTTACAATGAGCAGTTCTTC	CASSSRTSGYNEQFF
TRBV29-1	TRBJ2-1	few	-	TGCAGCGCTCAGCCGAGCTCCTACAATGAGCAGTTCTTC	CSAQPSSYNEQFF
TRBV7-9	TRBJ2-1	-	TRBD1	TGTGCCAGCAGCACTCCGGGACAGGGTCTTGATGAGCAGTTCTTC	CASSTPGQGLDEQFF
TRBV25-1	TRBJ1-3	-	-	TGTGCCAGCAGTGACGGGAACTCTGGAAACACCATATATTTT	CASSDGNSGNTIYF
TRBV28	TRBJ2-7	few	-	TGTGCCACAGGCTACGAGCAGTACTTC	CATGYEQYF
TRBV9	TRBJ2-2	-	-	TGTGCCAGCAGCGTAGCCACCCCGGGGGCGCCCACCGGGGAGCTGTTTTTT	CASSVATPGAPTGELFF
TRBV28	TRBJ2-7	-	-	TGTGCCCCCTCATTACGGGAAAGGGACGAGCAGTACTTC	CAPSLRERDEQYF
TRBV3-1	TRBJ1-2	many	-	TGTGCCAGCAGCCTCTCCGGACAGCAGGACTATGGCTACACCTTC	CASSLSGQQDYGYTF
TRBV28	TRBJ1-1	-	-	TGTGCCAGCAGTTTAGAGTCACTGAGGGACACTGAAGCTTTCTTT	CASSLESLRDTEAFF
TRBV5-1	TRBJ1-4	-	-	TGCGCCAGCAGCTCCCGGGACAACAATGAAAAACTGTTTTTT	CASSSRDNNEKLFF
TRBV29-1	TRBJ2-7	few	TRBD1	TGCAGCGGCGGACAGGGGGAGGACCACGAGCAGTACTTC	CSGGQGEDHEQYF
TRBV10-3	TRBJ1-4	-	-	TGTGCCAACAGTGCAGGGGAACCTAATGAAAAACTGTTTTTT	CANSAGEPNEKLFF
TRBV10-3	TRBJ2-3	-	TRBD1	TGTGCCATCTCATCCTCCGGGGCAGGGGGTTCTCGCACAGATACGCAGTATTTT	CAISSSGAGGSRTDTQYF
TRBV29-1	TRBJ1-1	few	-	TGCAGCGTTGGTTCATTCGGGAACACTGAAGCTTTCTTT	CSVGSFGNTEAFF
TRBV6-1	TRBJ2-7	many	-	TGTGCCAGCTCTAAACCCGGACTACCTCTGGAGCAGTACTTC	CASSKPGLPLEQYF
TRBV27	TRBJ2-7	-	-	TGTGCCAGCAGTGTTTCGGGACGTCCTTCCTACGAGCAGTACTTC	CASSVSGRPSYEQYF